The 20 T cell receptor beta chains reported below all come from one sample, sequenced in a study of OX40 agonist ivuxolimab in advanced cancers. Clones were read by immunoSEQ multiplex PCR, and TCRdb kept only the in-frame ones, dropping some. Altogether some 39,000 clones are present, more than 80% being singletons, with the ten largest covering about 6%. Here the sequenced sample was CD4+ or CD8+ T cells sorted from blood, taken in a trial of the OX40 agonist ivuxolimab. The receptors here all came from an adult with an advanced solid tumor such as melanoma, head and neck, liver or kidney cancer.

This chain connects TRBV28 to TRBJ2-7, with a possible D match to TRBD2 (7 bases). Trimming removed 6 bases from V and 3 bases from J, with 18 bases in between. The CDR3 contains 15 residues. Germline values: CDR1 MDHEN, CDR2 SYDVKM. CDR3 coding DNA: TGTGCCAGCAGCGTAAGGGGGGGAAGAGGCTACGAGCAGTACTTC. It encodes CASSVRGGRGYEQYF.

In DNA, the CDR3 is TGCAGCGTGGGACAGGGGGCGCTCTCTGGGGCCAACGTCCTGACTTTC. Translation: CSVGQGALSGANVLTF. The rearrangement joins TRBV29-1 to TRBJ2-6; 12 nucleotides align to TRBD1. In germline, CDR1 is SQVTM, CDR2 ANQGSEA. J was trimmed by 0 bases and V by 6 bases; bases with no gene match: 3. The CDR3 consists of 16 residues. The variable domain in full, with the rest retrieved from reference TRBV29-1 and TRBJ2-6, is SAVISQKPSRDICQRGTSLTIQCQVDSQVTMMFWYRQQPGQSLTLIATANQGSEATYESGFVIDKFPISRPNLTFSTLTVSNMSPEDSSIYLCSVGQGALSGANVLTFGAGSRLTVL.

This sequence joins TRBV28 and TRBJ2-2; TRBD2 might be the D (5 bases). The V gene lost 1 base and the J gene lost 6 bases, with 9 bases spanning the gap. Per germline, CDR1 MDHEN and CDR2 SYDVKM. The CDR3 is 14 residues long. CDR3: CASSLLAGAGELFF. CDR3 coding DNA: TGTGCCAGCAGTTTATTAGCCGGGGCCGGGGAGCTGTTTTTT. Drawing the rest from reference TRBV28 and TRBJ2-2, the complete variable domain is DVKVTQSSRYLVKRTGEKVFLECVQDMDHENMFWYRQDPGLGLRLIYFSYDVKMKEKGDIPEGYSVSREKKERFSLILESASTNQTSMYLCASSLLAGAGELFFGEGSRLTVL.

The CDR3 bases are TGCGCCAGCAGCCCTCCTTCCTACGAGCAGTACTTC. It is translated as CASSPPSYEQYF. This chain joins TRBV5-1 and TRBJ2-7, with D unclear. The germline V and J ends were trimmed by 4 bases and 1 base, with 6 bases remaining between them. The CDR3 spans 12 residues. Looked up from germline, CDR1 is SGHRS and CDR2 is YFSETQ.

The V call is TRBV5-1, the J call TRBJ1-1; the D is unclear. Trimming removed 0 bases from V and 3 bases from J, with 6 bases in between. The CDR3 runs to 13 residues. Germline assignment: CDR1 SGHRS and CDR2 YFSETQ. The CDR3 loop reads CASSLAEDTEAFF. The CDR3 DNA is TGCGCCAGCAGCTTGGCTGAGGACACTGAAGCTTTCTTT.

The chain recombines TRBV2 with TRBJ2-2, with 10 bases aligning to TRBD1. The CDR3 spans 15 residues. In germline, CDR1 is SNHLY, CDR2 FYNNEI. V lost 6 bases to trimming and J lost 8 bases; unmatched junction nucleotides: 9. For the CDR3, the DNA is TGTGCCAGCAGGGGGGACAGGGGACCCCATGGGGAGCTGTTTTTT. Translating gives CASRGDRGPHGELFF.

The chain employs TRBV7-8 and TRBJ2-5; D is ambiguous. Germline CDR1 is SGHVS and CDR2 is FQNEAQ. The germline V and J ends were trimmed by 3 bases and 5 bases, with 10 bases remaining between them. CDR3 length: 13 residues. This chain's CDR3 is CASSFSGWETQYF. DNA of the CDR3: TGTGCCAGCAGCTTTTCCGGGTGGGAGACCCAGTACTTC. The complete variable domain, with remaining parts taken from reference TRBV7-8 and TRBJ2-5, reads GAGVSQSPRYKVAKRGQDVALRCDPISGHVSLFWYQQALGQGPEFLTYFQNEAQLDKSGLPSDRFFAERPEGSVSTLKIQRTQQEDSAVYLCASSFSGWETQYFGPGTRLLVL.

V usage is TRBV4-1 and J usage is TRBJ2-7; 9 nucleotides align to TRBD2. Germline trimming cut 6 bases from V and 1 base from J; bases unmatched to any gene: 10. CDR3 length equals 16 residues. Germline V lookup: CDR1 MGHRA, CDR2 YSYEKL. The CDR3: CASSGQGGRESYEQYF. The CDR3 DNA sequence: TGCGCCAGCAGTGGTCAGGGCGGGAGGGAGTCCTACGAGCAGTACTTC.

In nucleotides, the CDR3 is TGTGCCAGCAGCCTCTCTGGAAACACCATATATTTT. Amino acids: CASSLSGNTIYF. The rearrangement uses TRBV14 and TRBJ1-3; no definite D call. V was trimmed by 4 bases and J by 0 bases, leaving 1 base between them. The CDR3 totals 12 residues. Germline-derived CDR1 and CDR2 are SGHDN and FVKESK. The entire variable domain, with the rest obtained from reference TRBV14 and TRBJ1-3, is as follows: EAGVTQFPSHSVIEKGQTVTLRCDPISGHDNLYWYRRVMGKEIKFLLHFVKESKQDESGMPNNRFLAERTGGTYSTLKVQPAELEDSGVYFCASSLSGNTIYFGEGSWLTVV.

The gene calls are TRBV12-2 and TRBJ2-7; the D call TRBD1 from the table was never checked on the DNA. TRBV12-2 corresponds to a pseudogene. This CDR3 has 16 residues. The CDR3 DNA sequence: TGTGCAAGTCGCCCAAGGGGGTTTGTGGGGCCCTACGAGCAGTACTTC. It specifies CASRPRGFVGPYEQYF.

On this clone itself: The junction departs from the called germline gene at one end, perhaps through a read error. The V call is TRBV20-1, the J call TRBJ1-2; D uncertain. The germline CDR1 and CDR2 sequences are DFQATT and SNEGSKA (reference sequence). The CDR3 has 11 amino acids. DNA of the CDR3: TGCAGTGCCAGAGACCCGGGGGGCTACACCTTC. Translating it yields CSARDPGGYTF.

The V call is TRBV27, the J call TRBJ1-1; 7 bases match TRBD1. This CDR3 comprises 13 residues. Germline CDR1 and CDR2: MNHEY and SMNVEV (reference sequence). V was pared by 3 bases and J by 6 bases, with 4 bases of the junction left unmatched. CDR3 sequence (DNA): TGTGCCAGCAGTTTCCTCGACAGGGCTGAAGCTTTCTTT. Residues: CASSFLDRAEAFF.

The DNA for the CDR3 is TGTGCCAGCAGCGTCCCCCCAGATACGCAGTATTTT. Translating gives CASSVPPDTQYF. This chain uses TRBV5-5 with TRBJ2-3; no reliable D call. Germline CDR1 reads SGHKS; CDR2 reads YYEKEE (reference sequence). This CDR3 has 12 amino acids. Trimming pared 4 bases from V and 4 bases from J, leaving 7 bases between.

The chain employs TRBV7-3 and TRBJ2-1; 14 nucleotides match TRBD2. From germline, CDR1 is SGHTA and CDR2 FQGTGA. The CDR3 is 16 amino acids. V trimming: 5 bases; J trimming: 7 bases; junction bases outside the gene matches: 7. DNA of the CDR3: TGTGCCAGCAGCCCCAGGACTAGCGGGAGGTTGAATGAGCAGTTCTTC. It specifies CASSPRTSGRLNEQFF.

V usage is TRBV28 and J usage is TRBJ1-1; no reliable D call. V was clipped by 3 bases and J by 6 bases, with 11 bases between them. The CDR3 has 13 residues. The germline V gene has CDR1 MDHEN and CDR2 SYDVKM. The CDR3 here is CASSLTGNSEAFF. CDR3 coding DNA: TGTGCCAGCAGTTTGACCGGAAACTCTGAAGCTTTCTTT.

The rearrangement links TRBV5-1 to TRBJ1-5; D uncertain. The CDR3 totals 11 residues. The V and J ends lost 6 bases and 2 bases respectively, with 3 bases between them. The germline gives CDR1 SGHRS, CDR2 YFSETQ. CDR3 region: CASTCNQPQHF. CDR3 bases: TGCGCCAGCACCTGCAATCAGCCCCAGCATTTT.

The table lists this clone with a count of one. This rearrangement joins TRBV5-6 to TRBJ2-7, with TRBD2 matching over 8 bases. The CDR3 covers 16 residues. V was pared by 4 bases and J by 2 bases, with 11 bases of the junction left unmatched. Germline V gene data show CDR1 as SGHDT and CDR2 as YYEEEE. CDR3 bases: TGTGCCAGCAGCGGGCGGGGGGCGGCAGGAACCTACGAGCAGTACTTC. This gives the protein CASSGRGAAGTYEQYF.

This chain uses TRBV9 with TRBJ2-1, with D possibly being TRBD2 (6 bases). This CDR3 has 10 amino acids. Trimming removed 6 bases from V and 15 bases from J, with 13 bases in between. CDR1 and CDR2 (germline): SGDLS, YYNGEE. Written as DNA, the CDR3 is TGTGCCAGCACCTCCGGGAGAGGGTTCTTC. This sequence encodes CASTSGRGFF.

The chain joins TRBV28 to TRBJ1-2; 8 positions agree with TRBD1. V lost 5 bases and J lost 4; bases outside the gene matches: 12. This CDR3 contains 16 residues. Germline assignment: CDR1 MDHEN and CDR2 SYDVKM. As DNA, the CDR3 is TGTGCCAGCAGTCCGGGGCAGGGGGCGATCACCTATGGCTACACCTTC. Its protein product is CASSPGQGAITYGYTF.

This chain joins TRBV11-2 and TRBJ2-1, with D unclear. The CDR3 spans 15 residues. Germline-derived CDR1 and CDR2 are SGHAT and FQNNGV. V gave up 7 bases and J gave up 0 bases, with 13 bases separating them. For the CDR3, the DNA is TGTGCCAGCACCACGTCGACGGGCTCCTACAATGAGCAGTTCTTC. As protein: CASTTSTGSYNEQFF.